The following is a TCR beta chain sequence with its context. Its target is not known. This entry is derived from a study of shared clonotypes between healthy human individuals. Study background: The study enrolled a couple of women and three men aged 18 to 49.

Study conclusions and caveats: About 5% of naive CD4 clonotypes were shared across four donors.

Germline V gene lookup returns CDR1 LNHDA and CDR2 SQIVND (reference sequence). CDR3 length equals 14 residues. Trimming removed 9 bases from V and 6 bases from J; junction bases left unmatched: 7. CD4+ cells yielded CD45RA+ naive and CD45RA-negative memory subsets. Only in-frame clones appear in the TCRdb table, and some are missing; sequencing was by immunoSEQ multiplex PCR. Seen here are about 980,000 clones, about 80% observed once, and the top ten hold approximately 1.5%. J is TRBJ1-6 and V is TRBV19, with 8 bases matching TRBD1. Sequencing was performed on memory CD4+ T cells sorted from blood. As for subset: CD45RA-negative fraction. This receptor was taken from a man younger than 30 in good health. The CDR3 nucleotides read TGTGCCAGCTCAGGGGGCTATGGTAATTCACCCCTCCACTTT. It codes for CASSGGYGNSPLHF.